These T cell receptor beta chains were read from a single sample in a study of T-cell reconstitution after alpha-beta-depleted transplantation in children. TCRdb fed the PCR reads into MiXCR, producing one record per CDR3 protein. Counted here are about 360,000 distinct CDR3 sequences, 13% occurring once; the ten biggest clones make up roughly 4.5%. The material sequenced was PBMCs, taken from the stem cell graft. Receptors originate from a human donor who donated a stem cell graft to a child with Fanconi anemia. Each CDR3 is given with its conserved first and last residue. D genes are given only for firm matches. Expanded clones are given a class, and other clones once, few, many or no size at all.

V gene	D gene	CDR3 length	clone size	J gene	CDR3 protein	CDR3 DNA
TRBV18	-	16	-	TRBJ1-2	CASSPPGPRAIYGYTF	TGTGCCAGCTCACCCCCGGGGCCAAGGGCCATTTATGGCTACACCTTC
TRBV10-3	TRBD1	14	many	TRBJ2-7	CAISPRDRGHEQYF	TGTGCCATCAGCCCCCGGGACAGGGGGCACGAGCAGTACTTC
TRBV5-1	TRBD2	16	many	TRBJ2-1	CASSFSSGGADNEQFF	TGCGCCAGCAGCTTTTCTAGCGGGGGGGCCGACAATGAGCAGTTCTTC
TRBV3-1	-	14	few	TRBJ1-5	CASSIGNSNQPQHF	TGTGCCAGCAGCATCGGGAATAGCAATCAGCCCCAGCATTTT
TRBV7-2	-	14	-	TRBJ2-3	CASSQWTGTDTQYF	TGTGCCAGCAGCCAATGGACAGGCACAGATACGCAGTATTTT
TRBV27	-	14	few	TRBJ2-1	CASSYGGLHNEQFF	TGTGCCAGCAGTTACGGGGGGCTGCACAATGAGCAGTTCTTC
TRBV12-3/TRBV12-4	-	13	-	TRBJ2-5	CASSLWGMETQYF	TGTGCCAGCAGTTTATGGGGGATGGAGACCCAGTACTTC
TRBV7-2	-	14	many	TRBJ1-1	CASSLVVGGTEAFF	TGTGCCAGCAGCTTAGTAGTGGGAGGCACTGAAGCTTTCTTT
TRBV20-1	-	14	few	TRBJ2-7	CSARGRGLSYEQYF	TGCAGTGCAAGGGGGAGGGGTCTCTCCTACGAGCAGTACTTC
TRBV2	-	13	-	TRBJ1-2	CASTPDSPYGYTF	TGTGCCAGCACCCCGGACAGCCCCTATGGCTACACCTTC
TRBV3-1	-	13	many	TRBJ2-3	CASEKQNTDTQYF	TGTGCCAGCGAAAAACAGAACACAGATACGCAGTATTTT
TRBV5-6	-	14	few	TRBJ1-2	CASSLGAGIEGYTF	TGTGCCAGCAGCTTGGGAGCAGGGATAGAAGGCTACACCTTC
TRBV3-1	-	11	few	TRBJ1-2	CASSHLADYTF	TGTGCCAGCAGCCATCTAGCAGACTACACCTTC